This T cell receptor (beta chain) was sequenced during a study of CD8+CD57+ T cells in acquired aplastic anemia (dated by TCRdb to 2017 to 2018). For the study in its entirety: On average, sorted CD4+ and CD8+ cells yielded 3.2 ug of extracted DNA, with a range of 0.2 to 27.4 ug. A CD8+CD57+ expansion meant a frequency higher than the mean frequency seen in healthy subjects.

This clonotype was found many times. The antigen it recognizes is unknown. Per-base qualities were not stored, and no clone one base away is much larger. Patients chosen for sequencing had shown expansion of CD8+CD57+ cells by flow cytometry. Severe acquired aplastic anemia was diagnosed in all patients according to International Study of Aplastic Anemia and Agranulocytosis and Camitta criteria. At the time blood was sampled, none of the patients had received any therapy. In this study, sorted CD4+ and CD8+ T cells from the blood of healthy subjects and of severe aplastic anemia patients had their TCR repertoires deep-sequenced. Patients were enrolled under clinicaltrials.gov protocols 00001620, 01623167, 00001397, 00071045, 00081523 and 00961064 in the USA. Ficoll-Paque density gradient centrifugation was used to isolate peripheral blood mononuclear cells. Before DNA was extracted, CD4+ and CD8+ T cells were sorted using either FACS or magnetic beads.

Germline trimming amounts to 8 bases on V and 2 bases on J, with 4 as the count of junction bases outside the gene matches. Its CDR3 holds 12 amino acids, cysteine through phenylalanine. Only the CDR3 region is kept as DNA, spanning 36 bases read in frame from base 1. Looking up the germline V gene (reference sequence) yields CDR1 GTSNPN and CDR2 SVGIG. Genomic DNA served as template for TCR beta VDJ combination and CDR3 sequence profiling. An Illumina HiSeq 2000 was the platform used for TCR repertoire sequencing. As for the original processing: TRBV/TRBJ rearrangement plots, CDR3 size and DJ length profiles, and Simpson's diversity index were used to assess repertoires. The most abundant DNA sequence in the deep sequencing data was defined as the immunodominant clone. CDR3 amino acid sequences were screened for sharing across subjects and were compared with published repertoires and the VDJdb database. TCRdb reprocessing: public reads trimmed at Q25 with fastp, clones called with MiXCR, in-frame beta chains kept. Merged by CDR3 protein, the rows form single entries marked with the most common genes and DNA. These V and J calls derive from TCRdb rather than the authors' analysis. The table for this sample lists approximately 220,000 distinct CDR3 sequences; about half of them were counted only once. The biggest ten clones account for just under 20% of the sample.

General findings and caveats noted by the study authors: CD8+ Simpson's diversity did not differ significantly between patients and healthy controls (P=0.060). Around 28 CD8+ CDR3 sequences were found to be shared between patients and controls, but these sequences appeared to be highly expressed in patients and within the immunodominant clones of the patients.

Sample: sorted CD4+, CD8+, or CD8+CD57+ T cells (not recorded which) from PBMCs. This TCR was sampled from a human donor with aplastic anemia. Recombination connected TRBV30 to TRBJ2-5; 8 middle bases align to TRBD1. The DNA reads TGTGCCCTATACAGGGGGCAAGAGACCCAGTACTTC. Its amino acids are CALYRGQETQYF.